The source of this T cell receptor (beta chain) is a study of patients and donors after allogeneic stem cell transplantation. Germline V CDR1 and CDR2: SGHRS, YFSETQ. CDR3 length: 14 amino acids. V was cut by 0 bases and J by 2 bases, with 5 bases left in between. MiXCR, run by TCRdb on the RT-PCR reads, gives a single entry per CDR3 protein. The table records 100,000 to 120,000 distinct CDR3 sequences, 35% of them present only once. This chain connects TRBV5-1 to TRBJ2-2; D unresolved. This TCR derives from a human donor who was either an allogeneic HSCT recipient or a stem cell or donor lymphocyte infusion donor (not recorded which). It is not recorded whose cells these are; they may come from a transplant donor. The sequencing input was blood, either unsorted or a sorted T cell fraction (not recorded which). The CDR3 region is CASSLVVNTGELFF. CDR3 bases: TGCGCCAGCAGCTTGGTGGTAAACACCGGGGAGCTGTTTTTT.